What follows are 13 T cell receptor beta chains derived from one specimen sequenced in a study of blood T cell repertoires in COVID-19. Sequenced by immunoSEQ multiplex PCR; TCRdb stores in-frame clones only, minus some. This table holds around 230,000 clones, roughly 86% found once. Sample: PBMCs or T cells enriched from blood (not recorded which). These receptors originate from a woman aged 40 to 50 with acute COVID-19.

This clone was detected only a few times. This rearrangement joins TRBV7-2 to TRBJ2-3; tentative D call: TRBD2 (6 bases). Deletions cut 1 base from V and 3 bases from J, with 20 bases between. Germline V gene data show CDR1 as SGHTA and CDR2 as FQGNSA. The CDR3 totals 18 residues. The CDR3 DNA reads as TGTGCCAGCAGCTTAGGGCTCACCGGGACTTTATGGACAGATACGCAGTATTTT. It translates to CASSLGLTGTLWTDTQYF.

This chain's CDR3 is CASSKGGPQETQYF. CDR3 coding DNA: TGTGCCAGCAGCAAGGGAGGGCCCCAAGAGACCCAGTACTTC. This chain links TRBV13 with TRBJ2-5; 7 nucleotides match TRBD2. This CDR3 contains 14 residues. With V trimmed by 5 bases and J by 1 base, 4 bases remained unmatched. Germline V gene sequence: CDR1 PRHDT, CDR2 FYEKMQ (reference sequence).

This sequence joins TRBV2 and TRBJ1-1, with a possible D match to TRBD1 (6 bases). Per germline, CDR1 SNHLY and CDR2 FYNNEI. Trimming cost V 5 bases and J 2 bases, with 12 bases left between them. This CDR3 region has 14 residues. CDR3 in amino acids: CASSRDTSNTEAFF. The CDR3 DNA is TGTGCCAGCAGTCGGGACACATCAAACACTGAAGCTTTCTTT.

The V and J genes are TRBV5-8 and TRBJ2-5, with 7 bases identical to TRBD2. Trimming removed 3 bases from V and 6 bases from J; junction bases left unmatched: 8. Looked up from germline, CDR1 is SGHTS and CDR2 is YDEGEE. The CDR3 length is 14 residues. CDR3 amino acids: CASSSRLAQKTQYF. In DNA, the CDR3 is TGTGCCAGCAGCTCCAGACTAGCTCAAAAGACCCAGTACTTC.

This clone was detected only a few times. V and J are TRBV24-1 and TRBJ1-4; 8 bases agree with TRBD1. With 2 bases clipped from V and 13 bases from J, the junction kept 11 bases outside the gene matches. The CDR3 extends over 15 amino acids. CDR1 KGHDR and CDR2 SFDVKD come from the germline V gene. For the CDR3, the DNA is TGTGCCACCAGTGATTCCCGGAGGGGGGACAGGAGACTGTTTTTT. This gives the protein CATSDSRRGDRRLFF.

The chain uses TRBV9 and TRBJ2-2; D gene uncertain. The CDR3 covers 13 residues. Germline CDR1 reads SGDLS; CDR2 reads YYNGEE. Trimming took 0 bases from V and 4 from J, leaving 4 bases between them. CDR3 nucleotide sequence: TGTGCCAGCAGCGTAGTCGGCACCGGGGAGCTGTTTTTT. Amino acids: CASSVVGTGELFF.

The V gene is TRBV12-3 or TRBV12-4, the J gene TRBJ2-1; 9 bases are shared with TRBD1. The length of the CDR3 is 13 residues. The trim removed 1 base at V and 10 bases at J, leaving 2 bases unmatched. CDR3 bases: TGTGCCAGCAGTTTAGGGACAGGGGAGGAGCAGTTCTTC. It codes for CASSLGTGEEQFF.

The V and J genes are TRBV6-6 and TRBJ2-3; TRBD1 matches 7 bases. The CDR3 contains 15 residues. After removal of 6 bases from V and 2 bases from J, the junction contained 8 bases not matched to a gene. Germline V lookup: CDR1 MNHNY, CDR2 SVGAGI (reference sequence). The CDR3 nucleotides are TGTGCCAGCAGGATGGACAGGACTCACACAGATACGCAGTATTTT. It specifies CASRMDRTHTDTQYF.

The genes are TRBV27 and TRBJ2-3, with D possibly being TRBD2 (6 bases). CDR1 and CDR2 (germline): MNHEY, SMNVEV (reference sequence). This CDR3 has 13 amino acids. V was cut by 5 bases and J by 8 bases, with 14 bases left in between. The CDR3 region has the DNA TGTGCCAGCAGTGCGGGAATAAGCTTTACGCAGTATTTT. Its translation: CASSAGISFTQYF.

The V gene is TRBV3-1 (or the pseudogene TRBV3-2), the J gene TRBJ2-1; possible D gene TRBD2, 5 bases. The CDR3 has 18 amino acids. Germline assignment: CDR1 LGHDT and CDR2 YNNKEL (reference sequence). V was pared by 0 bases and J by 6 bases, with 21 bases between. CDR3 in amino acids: CASSQDSRGPPTFNEQFF. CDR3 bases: TGTGCCAGCAGCCAAGATTCTCGCGGGCCACCAACTTTCAATGAGCAGTTCTTC.

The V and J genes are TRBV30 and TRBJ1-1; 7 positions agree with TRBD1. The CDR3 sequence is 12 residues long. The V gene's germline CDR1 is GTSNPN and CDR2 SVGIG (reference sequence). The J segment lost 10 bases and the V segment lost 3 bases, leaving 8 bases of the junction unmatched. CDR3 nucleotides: TGTGCCTGGAGGGGGACAGATTCGCTAGCTTTCTTT. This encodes CAWRGTDSLAFF.

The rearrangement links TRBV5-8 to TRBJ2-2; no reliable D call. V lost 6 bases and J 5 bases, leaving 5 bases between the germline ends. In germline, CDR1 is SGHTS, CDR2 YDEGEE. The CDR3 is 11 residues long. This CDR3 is CASTRTGELFF. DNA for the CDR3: TGTGCCAGCACCCGGACCGGGGAGCTGTTTTTT. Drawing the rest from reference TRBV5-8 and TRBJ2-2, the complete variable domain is EAGVTQSPTHLIKTRGQQATLRCSPISGHTSVYWYQQALGLGLQFLLWYDEGEERNRGNFPPRFSGRQFPNYSSELNVNALELEDSALYLCASTRTGELFFGEGSRLTVL.

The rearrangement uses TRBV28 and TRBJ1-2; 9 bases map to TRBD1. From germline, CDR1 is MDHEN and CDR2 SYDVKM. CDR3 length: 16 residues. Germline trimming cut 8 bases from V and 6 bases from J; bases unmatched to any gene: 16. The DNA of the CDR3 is TGTGCCAGCTCGAGACTTAATACAGGGGGCTTCGATGGCTACACCTTC. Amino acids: CASSRLNTGGFDGYTF.